Included here is one TCR beta chain sequence, with context. CDR1 is MDHEN and CDR2 is SYDVKM in the germline V gene. There are 17 residues in the CDR3. V was pared by 5 bases and J by 2 bases, with 20 bases between. These data are taken from a study of shared clonotypes between healthy human individuals. The study enrolled healthy HIV-negative adults without recent acute infections or vaccinations as donors. Profiled with immunoSEQ multiplex PCR; TCRdb holds only in-frame clones, not every one. Among about 1.1 million clones listed, around three quarters were seen once. The receptor comes from a man between 18 and 29 years old in good health. Some clones in this sample may be carry-over from other donors' samples. The chain is built from TRBV28 and TRBJ2-3, with a possible D match to TRBD1 (6 bases). The sample taken for sequencing was memory CD4+ T cells from PBMCs. Subset reported: CD45RA-negative fraction. The CDR3 loop is CASSTNVQGPVTDTQYF. The CDR3 DNA is TGTGCCAGCAGTACAAATGTGCAGGGGCCAGTCACAGATACGCAGTATTTT.